This T cell receptor beta chain was retrieved from a study of regulatory T cells in long-lasting Graves disease. Overall study findings and caveats: Small sample size may have lowered accuracy. When disease was persistent, TRBV28, TRBJ1-2 and TRBJ2-5 were the favored segments. Between persistent patients, about 2,800 public clonotypes were shared, exceeding the 966 shared between new patients.

CDR1 is MNHNS and CDR2 is SASEGT in the germline V gene. V was cut by 4 bases and J by 4 bases, with 10 bases left in between. The CDR3 runs 13 residues. Arm-PCR of CDR3 regions with iRepertoire HTBI primers generated TCR beta libraries. TCRdb analysed the multiplex PCR reads with MiXCR anew, one entry per CDR3 protein. This table has more than 300,000 distinct CDR3 sequences, around 16% appearing once. Time point specified: newly diagnosed GD, antithyroid drugs for less than 3 months. Generation of the TCR library employed RNA extracted from PBMCs. For this clonotype: Its antigen is not identified.

Here the sequenced sample was peripheral blood mononuclear cells (PBMCs), taken at new diagnosis, from a patient treated with antithyroid drugs. The chain recombines TRBV6-1 with TRBJ1-2; D call uncertain. The sequence derives from a female donor with Graves disease. CDR3 nucleotide sequence: TGTGCCAGCAGTGTTACGGGAAGCTATGGCTACACCTTC. It is translated as CASSVTGSYGYTF.